At least ten counts were recorded for the clone carrying this T cell receptor beta chain. Its cognate antigen is unknown. This record belongs to a study of tumor-infiltrating lymphocytes in primary liver carcinoma. Overall study context: These were node-negative, non-metastatic T1-T3 tumors of 4.2 to 10 cm. Study-wide results and caveats: A fraction of only about 8-25% of top clones appeared in all five tumor regions. Significantly greater top-250-clone fractions characterized tumors relative to blood (p = 0.039).

Unsorted bulk tissue, about 18-32 mg of it, served as the source for co-extraction of RNA and DNA. The V end was cut by 1 base, the J end by 4 bases, with 4 bases between. The germline V gene encodes CDR1 MNHNS and CDR2 SASEGT. The CDR3 runs to 12 residues. Reverse transcription of around 0.45 ug total RNA with a constant-region primer produced TCR beta cDNA. Generation of the TCR beta libraries relied on three nested multiplex PCR rounds using slightly modified ARM-PCR. Rounds one and two of PCR, each of 10 cycles, were primed with TRBV1-TRBV30 forward primers and a C-beta reverse primer. Using its own MiXCR run on the multiplex PCR reads, TCRdb lists one record per CDR3 protein. The sample records 75,000 or so distinct CDR3 sequences, roughly two thirds being singletons.

The source material was liver tumor tissue from sampling region 4. Documented subset: tumor region T4, right-lateral pole. The origin of this receptor is a man aged 35-49 years with primary liver carcinoma and hepatitis B virus infection. V and J are TRBV6-1 and TRBJ1-1; D not certain. The CDR3, as DNA: TGTGCCAGCAGTGAAGGGATCACTGAAGCTTTCTTT. Protein sequence: CASSEGITEAFF.